Sequencing of this T cell receptor (beta chain) was carried out in a study of cytomegalovirus exposure and HLA in healthy donors (dated by TCRdb to about 2017). For context, the study as a whole: According to an earlier analysis of 450 to 650 of the donors, some 180 million T cells yielded over 100 million unique TCR beta sequences and 276 Gb of sequence data. An early release that covered roughly 600 HLA-typed donors contained about 300 gigabases of sequencing data and 75 million to 100 million unique TCR sequences. Among the roughly 400 genotyped donors, about 85% belonged to the genetic ancestry cluster associated with self-reported Caucasian donors. The study aimed to test whether cataloging public T cell receptors could reveal signatures of past pathogen exposure. The study profiled the T cell repertoires of 550 to 700 subjects by immunosequencing and related them to cytomegalovirus serostatus. Along with the approximately 670-subject first cohort, a separate validation cohort of over 90 different subjects was used. High-throughput TCR immunosequencing, statistical association of individual TCRs with disease status, and machine learning were combined to predict cytomegalovirus infection status. To study patterns of TCR occurrence, a later analysis re-analyzed previously published TCR beta repertoires from more than 550 donors and added high-resolution HLA genotyping. Rather than drawing on any new phenotypic data, the later analysis identified candidate immune exposures from TCR beta sequences and the way those sequences occurred across donors. An earlier analysis of 587 of the donors applied high-throughput TCR beta sequencing to assess whether each TCR beta V gene segment acted as functional or pseudogenic. Donor age, sex, ethnicity and CMV serostatus were collected together with the repertoire data. In a later genetic analysis, genome-wide SNP genotypes for about 55% of the 666 donors were used, and that subset was treated as a discovery cohort. All discovery cohort repertoires had been generated on a single sequencing platform. HLA typing included class I and class II loci at four-digit resolution. The number of donors typed differed by locus, with about 629-630 for A, B, C, DRB1 and DQB1, around 560 for DQA1, nearly 610 for DPA1, and around 450 for DPB1. Roughly five DR-DQ haplotypes were handled as single units for association and clustering because linkage in the cohort was strong. Across around 400 genotyped donors of the cohort, an average of 235,054 unique TCR beta nucleotide sequences per donor were sequenced, and 15% to 20% of those sequences were non-productive.

Turning to this clone: No cognate antigen has been identified for it. No qualities accompany the bases; no much larger clone lies one base away.

Ends trimmed: V by 1 base, J by 5 bases; bases unmatched to a gene: 2. The germline V gene encodes CDR1 SNHLY and CDR2 FYNNEI. The CDR3 numbers 14 residues from cysteine through phenylalanine. The DNA shown is the 42-base CDR3, in frame from base 1. The library was built by means of the immunoSEQ multiplex PCR assay. For the multiplex PCR, a mixture combining 60 forward primers for TCR Vbeta segments and 13 reverse primers for TCR Jbeta segments was used. Amplification of the CDR3 region of rearranged TCR beta genes was performed with a multiplex PCR assay on genomic DNA. On the Illumina HiSeq System, the amplified TCR beta libraries were sequenced as 87-base-pair reads. From the authors' description of their analysis: In a later analysis, some 80 million unique TCR beta chains were counted across the 666 repertoires, and about 9.9 million of these chains were shared by at least two donors. Raw reads were error-corrected and collapsed into unique sequences by a nearest-neighbor algorithm in which closely related sequences were merged to remove PCR and sequencing errors. V, D and J gene segments were assigned by aligning CDR3 sequences to IMGT reference sequences. For a sequence to be retained, a match of at least six nucleotides to both a V gene segment and a J gene segment was required. A rearrangement counted as productive if the CDR3 had no stop codons and remained in frame with V and J, and every other rearrangement counted as non-productive. CDR3 was defined according to IMGT convention as the region running from the second conserved V-encoded cysteine to the conserved J-encoded phenylalanine. In an earlier analysis of roughly 610 of the donors, sequences lacking an unambiguous match to a single V gene segment were excluded. An earlier analysis of some 610 of the donors called V segments functional above 56.7% productive rearrangements and segregating when the between-donor standard deviation exceeded 5%. A statistical classification framework was built to diagnose cytomegalovirus status from the catalog of TCR beta chain sequences. In a later analysis, V and J genes were assigned by comparing TCR nucleotide sequences against IMGT/GENE-DB human TR gene sequences. The TCRdist pipeline was used in a later analysis to assign CDR3 sequences and most-parsimonious VDJ recombination scenarios. In a later analysis, each TCR beta chain was defined by its CDR3 amino acid sequence together with its V-gene family, and reads lacking a unique V-gene family were excluded. In a later analysis, around 650 highly shared, low-generation-probability nucleotide sequences were removed to address suspected cross-contamination and a sequencing artifact. A later analysis calculated a clonal expansion index for each public chain from normalized within-repertoire ranks of inferred template counts. In a later analysis, generation probabilities were computed using a VDJ recombination model fitted to out-of-frame rearrangements, and the results were checked against IGoR. Hypergeometric tests were used in a later analysis to score TCR-TCR, TCR-HLA and TCR-CMV co-occurrence, with a repertoire-size bias correction applied to the TCR pairs. To estimate false discovery rates, a later analysis permuted the HLA or CMV assignments 20 times. In a later analysis, co-occurring TCRs were grouped using DBSCAN, and TCRdist sequence similarity was added for clustering within HLA-allele-positive subsets. Repertoires with fewer than 30,000 or more than 120,000 public chains, plus five repertoires with anomalous nucleotide sharing, were excluded from co-occurrence clustering. In its TCRdb copy, this immuneACCESS table keeps in-frame sequences only and misses some clones. Where compared with another copy, unresolved V genes explain less than half of these, and the others have no known cause. That table is the source of V, J and clone size, and D and trimming were worked out from the DNA. This sample comprises 150,000 to 200,000 clones, around 77% of them detected only once. Of the sample, around 3.5% falls within the top ten clones.

Results and caveats for the whole study, not just this receptor: When HLA alleles, especially DR and DQ, strongly co-occurred, TCR associations were difficult to assign to individual alleles. A further reported finding was that TCR beta sequences accurately predicted the HLA-A and HLA-B alleles for most subjects in the first cohort. In a later analysis, several top co-occurrence clusters were reported to appear linked to parvovirus B19, influenza, CMV and Epstein-Barr virus. In an earlier analysis of fewer than 750 of the donors, most TCR beta V segments were observed in productive rearrangements about 90% or about 30% of the time, broadly matching IMGT annotations. In vitro tests confirmed that three of the cytomegalovirus-associated TCR beta chains recognize cytomegalovirus antigens. In the study, around 150 TCR beta chains were listed as associated with cytomegalovirus. Across donors, most TCR sequences were observed very rarely, whereas some public TCRs were present in many individuals. Because some donors lacked HLA typing at each locus, the association tests relied only on the typed subset. In a later genetic analysis, fewer N-insertions in productive TCRs were reported among donors in an Asian-associated ancestry cluster than the approximately 670-donor mean. In both the original and validation cohorts, the classifier was reported to diagnose cytomegalovirus status with high specificity and sensitivity. At a false discovery rate of 0.05, a later analysis linked roughly 17,000 TCR beta sequences to specific HLA alleles. A later analysis found that most CMV-associated TCR beta chains appeared HLA-restricted, with HLA associations seemingly driven largely by CMV exposure. Presence/absence analyses assumed roughly uniform sequencing depth across donors, an assumption that may not hold. This cohort had only TCR beta chains sequenced, and the lack of alpha or paired-chain data limited which features could be detected. Linkage disequilibrium might explain the correlated functional status among segregating V segments, but an unknown experimental factor could not be excluded. The only immune exposure information available for the cohort was CMV serostatus. V-gene and J-gene trimming of TCR beta chains was associated with a missense DCLRE1C variant in a later genetic analysis, and the association was replicated in an independent cohort. The earlier analysis of nearly 600 of the donors excluded 15 to 20 rarely observed V segments, including chromosome 9 orphons, because counts were too low. In a later analysis, TCR association rates were found to vary across HLA loci, with the most associated TCRs seen for DRB1 alleles and the fewest for HLA-C alleles. The sequencing pipeline was judged likely to have produced a cluster of highly shared sequence variants as a technical artifact. In a later analysis, HLA-associated TCR beta chains showed more clonal expansion and lower generation probabilities than non-associated chains that were equally common. The authors suggested that the approach could potentially be generalized to other disease states and immunological phenotypes. Some IMGT-functional V segments, including TRBV6-2 and TRBV6-3, could not be told apart with the 87-base-pair reads, so those segments were excluded.

In total, more than 500 healthy bone marrow donors made up the cohort. At the time of sampling, every cohort member was nominally healthy, though immune exposures that went unrecorded were likely present. The donor tested CMV seropositive and was one of the 289 seropositive cohort members. A peripheral blood sample was provided by each donor, and peripheral blood mononuclear cells were used for TCR beta sequencing. The Qiagen DNeasy Blood Extraction Kit was used to extract genomic DNA from the blood cell samples. The rearrangement joined TRBV2 to TRBJ1-5; a stretch of 7 junction bases matches TRBD1. Sequencing input: PBMCs. The sequence was obtained from a man aged 25 to 40 in good health and CMV-seropositive. CDR3 protein: CASSEDRGHQPQHF. The bases read TGTGCCAGCAGTGAAGACAGGGGTCATCAGCCCCAGCATTTT.